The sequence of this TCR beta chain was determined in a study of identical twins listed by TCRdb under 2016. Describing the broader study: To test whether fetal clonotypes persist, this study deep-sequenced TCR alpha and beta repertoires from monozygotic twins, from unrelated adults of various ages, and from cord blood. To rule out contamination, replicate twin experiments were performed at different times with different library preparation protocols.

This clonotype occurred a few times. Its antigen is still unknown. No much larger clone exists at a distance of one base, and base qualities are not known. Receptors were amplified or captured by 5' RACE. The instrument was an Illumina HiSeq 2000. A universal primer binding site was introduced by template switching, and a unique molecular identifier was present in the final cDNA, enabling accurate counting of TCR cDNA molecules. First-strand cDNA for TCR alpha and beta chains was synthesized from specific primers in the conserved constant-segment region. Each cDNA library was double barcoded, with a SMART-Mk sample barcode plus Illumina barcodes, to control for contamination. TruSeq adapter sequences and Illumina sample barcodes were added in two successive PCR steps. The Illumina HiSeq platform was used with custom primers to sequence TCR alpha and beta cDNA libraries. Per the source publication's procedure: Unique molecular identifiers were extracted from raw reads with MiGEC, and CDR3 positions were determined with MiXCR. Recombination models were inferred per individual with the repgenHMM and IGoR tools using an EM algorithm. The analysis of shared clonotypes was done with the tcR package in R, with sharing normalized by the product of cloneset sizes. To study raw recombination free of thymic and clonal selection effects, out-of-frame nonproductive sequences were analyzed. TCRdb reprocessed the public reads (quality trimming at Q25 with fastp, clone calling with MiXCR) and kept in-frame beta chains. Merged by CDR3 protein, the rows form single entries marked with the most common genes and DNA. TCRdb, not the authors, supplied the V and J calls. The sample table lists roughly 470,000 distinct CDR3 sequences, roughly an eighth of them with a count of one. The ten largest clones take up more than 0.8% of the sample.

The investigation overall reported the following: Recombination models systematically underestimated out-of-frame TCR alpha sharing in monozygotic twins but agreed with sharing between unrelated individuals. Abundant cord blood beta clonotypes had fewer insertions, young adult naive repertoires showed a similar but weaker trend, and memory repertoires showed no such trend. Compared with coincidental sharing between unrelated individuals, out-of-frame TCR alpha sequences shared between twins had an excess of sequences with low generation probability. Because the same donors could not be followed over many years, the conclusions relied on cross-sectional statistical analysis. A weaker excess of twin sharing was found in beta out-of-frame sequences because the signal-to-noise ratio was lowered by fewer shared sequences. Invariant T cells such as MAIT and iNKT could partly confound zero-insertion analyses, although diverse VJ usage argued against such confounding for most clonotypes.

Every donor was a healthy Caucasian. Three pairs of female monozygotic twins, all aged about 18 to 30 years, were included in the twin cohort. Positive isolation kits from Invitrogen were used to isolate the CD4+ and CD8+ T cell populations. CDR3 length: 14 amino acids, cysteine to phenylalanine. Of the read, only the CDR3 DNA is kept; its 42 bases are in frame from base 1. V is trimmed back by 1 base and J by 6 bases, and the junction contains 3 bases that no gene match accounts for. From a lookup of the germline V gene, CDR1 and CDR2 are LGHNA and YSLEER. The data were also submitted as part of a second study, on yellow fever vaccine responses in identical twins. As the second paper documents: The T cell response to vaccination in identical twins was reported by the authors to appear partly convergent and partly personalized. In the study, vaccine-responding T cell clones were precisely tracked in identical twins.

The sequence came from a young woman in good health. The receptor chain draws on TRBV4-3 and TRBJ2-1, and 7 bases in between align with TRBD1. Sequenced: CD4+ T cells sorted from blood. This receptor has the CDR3 CASSQGPGGNEQFF. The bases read TGCGCCAGCAGCCAAGGTCCAGGGGGCAATGAGCAGTTCTTC.